This TCR beta chain originates from a study of T cell responses to AZD1222 COVID-19 vaccine. As for the study in general: The analysis combined second doses at about 4 or about 12 weeks.

Germline CDR1 is LGHDT and CDR2 is YNNKEL (reference sequence). V lost 6 bases, J lost 3 bases, and 12 bases stayed unmatched. The CDR3 runs to 17 residues. For this clone: The target antigen is unknown.

Measured with immunoSEQ multiplex PCR; TCRdb has only the in-frame clones, and not every one. The table has over 100,000 clones, 90% to 95% seen once. General observations from the study: Spike-specific TCR depth and breadth grew after two AZD1222 doses. Reportedly, nearly half of unique spike TCRs recognized epitopes outside B.1.351/B.1.1.7 mutations. The study found vaccine-associated CD4 TCRs spanning spike, dominant at 160-218 and 743-854.

This clonotype was sampled from an adult in good health. The sequenced sample was peripheral blood, obtained on day 0 of AZD1222 vaccination. The V call is TRBV3-1 (or the pseudogene TRBV3-2), the J call TRBJ1-5; 9 bases match TRBD1. The CDR3 here is CASRLDRGDSDNQPQHF. The CDR3 bases are TGTGCCAGCAGACTAGACAGGGGGGACTCAGACAATCAGCCCCAGCATTTT.